The 3 T cell receptor beta chains below all came from one sample that was sequenced in a study of blood T cells in healthy people across ages. A second PCR of 7 to 11 cycles used a sample-barcoded 5' primer and a J-beta primer mix. TCRdb re-analysed the 5' RACE reads in MiXCR, keeping a single row per CDR3 protein. This table has 800,000 to 950,000 distinct CDR3 sequences, about 48% appearing once. Sequences were obtained from blood. The receptors here all came from a young man in good health.

This clonotype was detected a few times. The chain recombines TRBV7-9 with TRBJ2-7, with 7 nucleotides matching TRBD1. After removal of 0 bases from V and 0 bases from J, the junction contained 5 bases not matched to a gene. Germline V gives CDR1 SEHNR, CDR2 FQNEAQ (reference sequence). The CDR3 runs 16 residues. As DNA, the CDR3 is TGTGCCAGCAGCTTAGCTGGGACAGCTAGCTCCTACGAGCAGTACTTC. This encodes CASSLAGTASSYEQYF.

V usage is TRBV7-2 and J usage is TRBJ2-4; 9 bases align to TRBD1. The J call may be incorrect, as the DNA end agrees better with TRBJ2-7. CDR3 size: 17 residues. The germline gives CDR1 SGHTA, CDR2 FQGNSA. The CDR3, as DNA: TGTGCCAGCAGCCCTACGGGACAGGGAGAAATGCCCTACGAGCAGTACTTC. It yields the protein CASSPTGQGEMPYEQYF.

The chain carries TRBV11-2 and TRBJ2-6, with no clear D. Germline-derived CDR1 and CDR2 are SGHAT and FQNNGV. CDR3 length: 16 amino acids. Deletions cut 0 bases from V and 6 bases from J, with 12 bases between. The CDR3 region has the DNA TGTGCCAGCAGCTTAGATTGGCGAGGTCTGGCCAACGTCCTGACTTTC. Residues: CASSLDWRGLANVLTF. The full variable domain, rest sourced from reference TRBV11-2 and TRBJ2-6, is EAGVAQSPRYKIIEKRQSVAFWCNPISGHATLYWYQQILGQGPKLLIQFQNNGVVDDSQLPKDRFSAERLKGVDSTLKIQPAKLEDSAVYLCASSLDWRGLANVLTFGAGSRLTVL.